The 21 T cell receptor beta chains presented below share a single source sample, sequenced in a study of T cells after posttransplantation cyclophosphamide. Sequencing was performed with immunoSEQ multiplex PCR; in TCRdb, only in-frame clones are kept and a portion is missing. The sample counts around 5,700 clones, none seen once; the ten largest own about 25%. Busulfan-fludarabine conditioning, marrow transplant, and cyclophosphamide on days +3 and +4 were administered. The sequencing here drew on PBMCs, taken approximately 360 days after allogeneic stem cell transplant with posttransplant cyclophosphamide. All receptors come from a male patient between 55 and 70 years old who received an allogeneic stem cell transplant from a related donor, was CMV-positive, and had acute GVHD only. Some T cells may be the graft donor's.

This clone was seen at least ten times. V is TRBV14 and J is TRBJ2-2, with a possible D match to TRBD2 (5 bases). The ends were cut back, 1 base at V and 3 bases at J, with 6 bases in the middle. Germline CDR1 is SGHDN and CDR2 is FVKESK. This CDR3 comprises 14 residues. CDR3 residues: CASSQGGYTGELFF. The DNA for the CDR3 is TGTGCCAGCAGCCAAGGAGGGTACACCGGGGAGCTGTTTTTT.

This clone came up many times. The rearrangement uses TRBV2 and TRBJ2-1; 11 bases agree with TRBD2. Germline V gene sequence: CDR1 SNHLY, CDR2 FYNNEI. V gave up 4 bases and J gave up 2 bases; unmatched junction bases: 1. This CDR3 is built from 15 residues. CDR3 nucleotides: TGTGCCAGCAGTGGGACTAGCGGGCCCTACAATGAGCAGTTCTTC. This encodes CASSGTSGPYNEQFF.

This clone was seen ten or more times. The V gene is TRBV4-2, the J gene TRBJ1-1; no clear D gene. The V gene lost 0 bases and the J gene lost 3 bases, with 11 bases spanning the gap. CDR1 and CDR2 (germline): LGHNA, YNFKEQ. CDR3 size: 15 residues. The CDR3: CASSQDRRRDTEAFF. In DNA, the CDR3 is TGTGCCAGCAGCCAAGATCGCCGGAGGGACACTGAAGCTTTCTTT.

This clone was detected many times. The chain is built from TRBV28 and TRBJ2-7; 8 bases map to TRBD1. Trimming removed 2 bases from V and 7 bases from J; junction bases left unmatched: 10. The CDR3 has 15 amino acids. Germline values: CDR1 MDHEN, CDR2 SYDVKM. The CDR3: CASSLMGQGAGEQYF. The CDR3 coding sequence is TGTGCCAGCAGTTTAATGGGGCAGGGGGCGGGGGAGCAGTACTTC.

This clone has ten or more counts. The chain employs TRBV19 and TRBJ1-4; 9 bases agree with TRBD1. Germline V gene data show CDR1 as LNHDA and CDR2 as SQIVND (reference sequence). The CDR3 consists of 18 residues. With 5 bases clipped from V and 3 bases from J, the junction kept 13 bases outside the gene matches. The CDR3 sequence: CASSDRGRLVQANEKLFF. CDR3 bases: TGTGCCAGTAGTGACAGGGGGAGATTGGTTCAAGCTAATGAAAAACTGTTTTTT.

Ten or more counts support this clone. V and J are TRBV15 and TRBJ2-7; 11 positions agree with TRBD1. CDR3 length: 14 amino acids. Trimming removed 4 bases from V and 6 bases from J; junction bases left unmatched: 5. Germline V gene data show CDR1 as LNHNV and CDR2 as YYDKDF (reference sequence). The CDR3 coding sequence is TGTGCCACCAGCATAAGGACAGGGGGCCTCGAGCAGTACTTC. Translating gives CATSIRTGGLEQYF.

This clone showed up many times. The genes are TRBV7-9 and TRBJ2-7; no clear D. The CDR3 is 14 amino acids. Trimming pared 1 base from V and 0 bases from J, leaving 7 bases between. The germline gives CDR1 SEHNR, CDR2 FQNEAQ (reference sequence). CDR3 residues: CASSLGAGSYEQYF. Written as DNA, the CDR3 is TGTGCCAGCAGCTTAGGGGCAGGCTCCTACGAGCAGTACTTC.

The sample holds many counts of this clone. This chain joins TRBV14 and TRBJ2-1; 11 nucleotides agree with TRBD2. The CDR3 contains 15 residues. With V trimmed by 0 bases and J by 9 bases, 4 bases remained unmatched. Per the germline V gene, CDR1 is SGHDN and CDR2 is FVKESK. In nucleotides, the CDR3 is TGTGCCAGCAGCCAAGATAGCGGGAGGGCCAGTGAGCAGTTCTTC. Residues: CASSQDSGRASEQFF. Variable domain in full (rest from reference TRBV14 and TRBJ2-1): EAGVTQFPSHSVIEKGQTVTLRCDPISGHDNLYWYRRVMGKEIKFLLHFVKESKQDESGMPNNRFLAERTGGTYSTLKVQPAELEDSGVYFCASSQDSGRASEQFFGPGTRLTVL.

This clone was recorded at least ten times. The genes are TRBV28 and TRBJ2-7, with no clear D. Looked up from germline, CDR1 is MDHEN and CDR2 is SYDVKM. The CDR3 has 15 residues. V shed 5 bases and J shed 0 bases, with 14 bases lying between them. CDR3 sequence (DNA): TGTGCCAGCAGTCTACAACAGTTCTTCTCCTACGAGCAGTACTTC. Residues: CASSLQQFFSYEQYF.

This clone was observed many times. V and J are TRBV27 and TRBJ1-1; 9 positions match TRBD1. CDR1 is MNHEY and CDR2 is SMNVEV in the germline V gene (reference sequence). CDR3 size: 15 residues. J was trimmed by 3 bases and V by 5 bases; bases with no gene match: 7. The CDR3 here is CASSTNRGQDTEAFF. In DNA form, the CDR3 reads TGTGCCAGCAGTACCAACAGGGGGCAAGACACTGAAGCTTTCTTT.

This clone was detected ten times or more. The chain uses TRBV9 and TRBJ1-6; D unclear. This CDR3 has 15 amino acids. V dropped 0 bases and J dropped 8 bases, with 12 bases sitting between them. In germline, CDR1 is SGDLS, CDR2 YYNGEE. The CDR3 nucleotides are TGTGCCAGCAGCGTAGTCGGCCAGGTTGATTCACCCCTCCACTTT. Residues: CASSVVGQVDSPLHF.

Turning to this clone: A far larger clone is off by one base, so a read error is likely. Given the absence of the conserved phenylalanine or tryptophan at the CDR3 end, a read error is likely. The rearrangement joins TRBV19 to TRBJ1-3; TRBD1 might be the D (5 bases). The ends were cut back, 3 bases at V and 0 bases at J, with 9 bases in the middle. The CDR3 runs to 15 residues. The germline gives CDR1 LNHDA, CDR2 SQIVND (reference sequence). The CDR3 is CASSMGLNSGNTIYL. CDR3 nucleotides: TGTGCCAGTAGTATGGGACTGAACTCTGGAAACACCATATATCTT.

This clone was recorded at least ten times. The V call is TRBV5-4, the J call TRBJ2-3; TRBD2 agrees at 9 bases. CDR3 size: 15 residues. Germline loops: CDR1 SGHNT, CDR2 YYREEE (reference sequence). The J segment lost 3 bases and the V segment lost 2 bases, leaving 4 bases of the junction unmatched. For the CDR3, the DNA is TGTGCCAGCAGCTTTGGCGGGGGGGCAACAGATACGCAGTATTTT. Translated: CASSFGGGATDTQYF.

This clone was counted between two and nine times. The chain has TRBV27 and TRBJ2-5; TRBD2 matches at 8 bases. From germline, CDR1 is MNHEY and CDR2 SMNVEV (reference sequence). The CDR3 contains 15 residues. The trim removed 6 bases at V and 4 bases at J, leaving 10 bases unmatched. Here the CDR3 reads CASRTVSGTLETQYF. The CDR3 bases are TGTGCCAGCAGGACAGTTAGCGGGACTCTAGAGACCCAGTACTTC.

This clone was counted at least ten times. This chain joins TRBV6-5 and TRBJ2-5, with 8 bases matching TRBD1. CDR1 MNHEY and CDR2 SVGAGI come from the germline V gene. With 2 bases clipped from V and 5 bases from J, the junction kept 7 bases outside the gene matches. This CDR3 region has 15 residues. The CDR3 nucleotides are TGTGCCAGCAGTTACGGATGGACAGGGAGGGAGACCCAGTACTTC. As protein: CASSYGWTGRETQYF.

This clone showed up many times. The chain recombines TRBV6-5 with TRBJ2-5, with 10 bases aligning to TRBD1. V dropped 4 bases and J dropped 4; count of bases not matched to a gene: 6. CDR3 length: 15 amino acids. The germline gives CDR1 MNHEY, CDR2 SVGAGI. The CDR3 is CASSWGQGIVETQYF. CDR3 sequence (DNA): TGTGCCAGCAGTTGGGGACAGGGGATTGTAGAGACCCAGTACTTC.

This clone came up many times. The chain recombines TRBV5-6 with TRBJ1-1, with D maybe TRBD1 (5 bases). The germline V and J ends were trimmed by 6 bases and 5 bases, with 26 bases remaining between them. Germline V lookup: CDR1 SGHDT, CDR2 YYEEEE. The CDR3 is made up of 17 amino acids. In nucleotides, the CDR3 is TGTGCCAGCACGGGGGGGGGTCGGATCCAGTTTATGACTGAAGCTTTCTTT. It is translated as CASTGGGRIQFMTEAFF.

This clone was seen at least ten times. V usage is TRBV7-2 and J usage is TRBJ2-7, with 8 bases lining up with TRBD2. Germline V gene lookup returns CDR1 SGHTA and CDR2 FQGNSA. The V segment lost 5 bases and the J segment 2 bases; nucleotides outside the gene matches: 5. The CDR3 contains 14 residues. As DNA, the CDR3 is TGTGCCAGCAGCCCCAGCGGGGGTCCCTACGAGCAGTACTTC. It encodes CASSPSGGPYEQYF.

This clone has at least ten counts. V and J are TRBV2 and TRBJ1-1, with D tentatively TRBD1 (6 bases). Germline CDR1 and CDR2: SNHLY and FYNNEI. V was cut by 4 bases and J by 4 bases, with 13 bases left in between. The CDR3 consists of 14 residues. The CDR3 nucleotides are TGTGCCAGCAGTGGGCTGGGGGCGAGCACTGAAGCTTTCTTT. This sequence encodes CASSGLGASTEAFF.

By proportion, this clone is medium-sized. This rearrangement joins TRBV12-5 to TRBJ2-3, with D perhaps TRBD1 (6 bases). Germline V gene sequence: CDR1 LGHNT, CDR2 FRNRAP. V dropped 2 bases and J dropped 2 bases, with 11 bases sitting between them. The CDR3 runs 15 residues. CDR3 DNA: TGTGCTAGTGGTTTGTATATGGGGGCCACAGATACGCAGTATTTT. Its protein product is CASGLYMGATDTQYF.

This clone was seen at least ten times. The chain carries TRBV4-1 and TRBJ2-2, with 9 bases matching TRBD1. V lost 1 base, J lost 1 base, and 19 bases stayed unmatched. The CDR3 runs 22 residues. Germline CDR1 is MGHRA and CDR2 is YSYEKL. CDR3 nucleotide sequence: TGCGCCAGCAGCCAAGTGATCATAGGCCCTTTCTACAGGGGGCTGAACACCGGGGAGCTGTTTTTT. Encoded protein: CASSQVIIGPFYRGLNTGELFF.